This T cell receptor beta chain was recorded in a study of graft-versus-host responses after intestinal transplantation. Study-level background: Among the recipients, transplants were multivisceral, liver-intestinal, or isolated intestinal. Study observations and caveats: Circulating GvH clones peaking coincided with falling HvG clones soon after transplant. Where graft-donor T cell macrochimerism was present, patients had high graft-versus-host to host-versus-graft clonal ratios in allografts.

The CDR3 is 14 residues long. Germline V gene sequence: CDR1 MNHEY, CDR2 SVGAGI. With 6 bases removed from V and 1 base from J, the gap between germline ends came to 12 bases. For this clone: Its antigen is as yet unknown.

Some clones are missing from TCRdb's copy, which holds only in-frame ones; the method was immunoSEQ multiplex PCR. This sample has about 40,000 clones; about 90% occur once, and the top ten carry roughly 2.5%. The origin of this receptor is a human patient who received an intestinal transplant, so some T cells may come from the graft donor. Sequences were derived from PBMCs, sampled around 43 weeks after intestinal transplant. The V and J genes are TRBV6-5 and TRBJ1-1; weak D call: TRBD1 (6 bases). CDR3 residues: CASSLGGQNTEAFF. CDR3 nucleotides: TGTGCCAGCAGCTTAGGGGGTCAGAACACTGAAGCTTTCTTT.